This T cell receptor beta chain was recovered during a study of blood T cell repertoires in COVID-19. As for the study in general: The United States, Italy and Spain provided the acute and convalescent COVID-19 samples. T cells, B-cell-depleted T cells, or PBMCs provided the cDNA or gDNA that served as material.

CDR3 length equals 15 residues. Source study methods: Estimation of nucleated cell counts was performed using reference gene primer amplification. Here immunoSEQ multiplex PCR was the method, and the copy in TCRdb shows in-frame clones only, minus some. Clone size and the V and J calls come from that table; the DNA yielded D and trimming. Of about 50,000 clones detected, 75% to 85% appear once; the ten largest clones hold roughly a sixth. This clone has only a few counts. The chain recombines TRBV21-1 with TRBJ1-6; the table's D call, TRBD1, has no DNA check behind it. TRBV21-1 is noted as a pseudogene. The sample taken for sequencing was peripheral blood. The clonotype comes from a man aged 40-55 years with acute or convalescent COVID-19. The CDR3 coding sequence is TGTGCCAGCAGCAAACCGGGACAGGGTAATTCACCCCTCCACTTT. It specifies CASSKPGQGNSPLHF.